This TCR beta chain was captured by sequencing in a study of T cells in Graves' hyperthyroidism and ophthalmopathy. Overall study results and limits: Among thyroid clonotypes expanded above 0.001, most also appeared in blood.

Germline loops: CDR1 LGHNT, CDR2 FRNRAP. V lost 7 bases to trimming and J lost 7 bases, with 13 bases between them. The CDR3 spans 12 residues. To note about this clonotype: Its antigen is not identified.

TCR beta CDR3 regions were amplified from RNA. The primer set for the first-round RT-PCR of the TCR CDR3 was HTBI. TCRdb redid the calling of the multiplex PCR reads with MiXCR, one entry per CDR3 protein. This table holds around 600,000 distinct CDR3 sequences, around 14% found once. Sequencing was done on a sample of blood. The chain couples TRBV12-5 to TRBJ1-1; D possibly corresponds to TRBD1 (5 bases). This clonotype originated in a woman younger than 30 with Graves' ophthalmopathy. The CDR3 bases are TGTGCTAGTGATCGGGCAGGGAATGAAGCTTTCTTT. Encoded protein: CASDRAGNEAFF. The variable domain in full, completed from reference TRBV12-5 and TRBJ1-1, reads DARVTQTPRHKVTEMGQEVTMRCQPILGHNTVFWYRQTMMQGLELLAYFRNRAPLDDSGMPKDRFSAEMPDATLATLKIQPSEPRDSAVYFCASDRAGNEAFFGQGTRLTVV.